These T cell receptor beta chains were read from a single sample in a study of T cell responses to AZD1222 COVID-19 vaccine. The protocol was immunoSEQ multiplex PCR, while the TCRdb copy is restricted to in-frame clones and leaves out a portion. The sample includes under 150,000 clones, around 88% of them seen just once. Sequences were derived from peripheral blood, sampled on day 0 of MenACWY control vaccination. The origin of the receptors is an adult in good health. The CDR3 runs from the conserved cysteine through the conserved F or W. The order of the fields is D gene, V gene, J gene, clone size, CDR3 DNA, CDR3 protein. The D gene is left open where the match is weak. A row's size may be missing; if present it is once, few, many or a size class.

d_call: NA; v_call: TRBV7-9; j_call: TRBJ1-4; clone_size: NA; cdr3_nt: TGTGCCAGCAGCTTATTGCCAGCGGGTGAAAAACTGTTTTTT; cdr3_aa: CASSLLPAGEKLFF
d_call: NA; v_call: TRBV5-5; j_call: TRBJ2-7; clone_size: NA; cdr3_nt: TGTGCCAGCAGCCCCCGGACGGTAACCTACGAGCAGTACTTC; cdr3_aa: CASSPRTVTYEQYF
d_call: TRBD1; v_call: TRBV19; j_call: TRBJ1-2; clone_size: NA; cdr3_nt: TGTGCCAGTAGTCCACAAAAGGACAGGGGTAACGGCTACACCTTC; cdr3_aa: CASSPQKDRGNGYTF
d_call: NA; v_call: TRBV2; j_call: TRBJ2-2; clone_size: NA; cdr3_nt: TGTGCCAGCAGGCGACTCGTACTCGGTTCCGGGGAGCTGTTTTTT; cdr3_aa: CASRRLVLGSGELFF
d_call: NA; v_call: TRBV4-3; j_call: TRBJ1-1; clone_size: NA; cdr3_nt: TGCGCCAGCAGCTCGAGCTGGGGAAACACTGAAGCTTTCTTT; cdr3_aa: CASSSSWGNTEAFF
d_call: NA; v_call: TRBV2; j_call: TRBJ2-3; clone_size: NA; cdr3_nt: TGTGCCAGCACCTACACAGATACGCAGTATTTT; cdr3_aa: CASTYTDTQYF
d_call: NA; v_call: TRBV19; j_call: TRBJ2-3; clone_size: NA; cdr3_nt: TGTGCCAGTAGTATAGACCGGGACGTCACAGATACGCAGTATTTT; cdr3_aa: CASSIDRDVTDTQYF
d_call: TRBD2; v_call: TRBV5-1; j_call: TRBJ2-7; clone_size: NA; cdr3_nt: TGCGCCAGCAGCTTGGAACTAGCGGGAGCTTTCGAGCAGTACTTC; cdr3_aa: CASSLELAGAFEQYF
d_call: NA; v_call: TRBV11-2; j_call: TRBJ1-2; clone_size: NA; cdr3_nt: TGTGCCAGCAGCCTTACACTGGACGGCGATGGCTACACCTTC; cdr3_aa: CASSLTLDGDGYTF
d_call: TRBD1; v_call: TRBV3-1/TRBV3-2; j_call: TRBJ2-7; clone_size: NA; cdr3_nt: TGTGCCAGCAGCCAAGGGGACAGAATTCCCTACGAGCAGTACTTC; cdr3_aa: CASSQGDRIPYEQYF
d_call: NA; v_call: TRBV7-9; j_call: TRBJ1-2; clone_size: NA; cdr3_nt: TGTGCCAGCAGCCCCGGACAGCGCTATGGCTACACCTTC; cdr3_aa: CASSPGQRYGYTF
d_call: NA; v_call: TRBV19; j_call: TRBJ2-2; clone_size: NA; cdr3_nt: TGTGCCAGTTGCCGGGCCCTCAACACCGGGGAGCTGTTTTTT; cdr3_aa: CASCRALNTGELFF
d_call: TRBD2; v_call: TRBV5-1; j_call: TRBJ2-1; clone_size: once; cdr3_nt: TGCGCCAGCAGCTTGGGGGAGCGGGGTCACAATGAGCAGTTCTTC; cdr3_aa: CASSLGERGHNEQFF
d_call: TRBD2; v_call: TRBV10-3; j_call: TRBJ2-7; clone_size: NA; cdr3_nt: TGTGCCATCAGTGGCCTGACGACTAGCGGGACCTCCTACGAGCAGTACTTC; cdr3_aa: CAISGLTTSGTSYEQYF
d_call: TRBD2; v_call: TRBV5-5; j_call: TRBJ2-3; clone_size: NA; cdr3_nt: TGTGCCAGCAGCTTGGCCAGCGGGAACACAGATACGCAGTATTTT; cdr3_aa: CASSLASGNTDTQYF
d_call: NA; v_call: TRBV11-3; j_call: TRBJ2-1; clone_size: NA; cdr3_nt: TGTGCCAGCAGTCACCAGCCATCCGGGACTCAAGGTGAGCAGTTCTTC; cdr3_aa: CASSHQPSGTQGEQFF
d_call: TRBD1; v_call: TRBV5-1; j_call: TRBJ2-1; clone_size: NA; cdr3_nt: TGCGCCAGCAGCTCGAGGGGCGACAGGGGATACAATGAGCAGTTCTTC; cdr3_aa: CASSSRGDRGYNEQFF
d_call: NA; v_call: TRBV7-9; j_call: TRBJ2-2; clone_size: once; cdr3_nt: TGTGCCAGCAGCACCGCTGCCTCGAACACCGGGGAGCTGTTTTTT; cdr3_aa: CASSTAASNTGELFF
d_call: TRBD1; v_call: TRBV6-4; j_call: TRBJ1-2; clone_size: NA; cdr3_nt: TGTGCCAGCAGTGACGAGACAGGGGGCGGCTACACCTTC; cdr3_aa: CASSDETGGGYTF
d_call: NA; v_call: TRBV29-1; j_call: TRBJ2-3; clone_size: NA; cdr3_nt: TGCAGCGCCCGGACACCAGATACGCAGTATTTT; cdr3_aa: CSARTPDTQYF
d_call: NA; v_call: TRBV11-3; j_call: TRBJ2-7; clone_size: NA; cdr3_nt: TGTGCCAGCAGCTACCGTCTGGGCCGGGCCTACGAGCAGTACTTC; cdr3_aa: CASSYRLGRAYEQYF
d_call: NA; v_call: TRBV30; j_call: TRBJ2-6; clone_size: NA; cdr3_nt: TGTGCCTGGAGTAAGATCAGGGTTGGACGCTCTGGGGCCAACGTCCTGACTTTC; cdr3_aa: CAWSKIRVGRSGANVLTF
d_call: NA; v_call: TRBV7-2; j_call: TRBJ2-5; clone_size: NA; cdr3_nt: TGTGCCAGCAGCCCTTGGACCTCGGAAGAGACCCAGTACTTC; cdr3_aa: CASSPWTSEETQYF
d_call: NA; v_call: TRBV18; j_call: TRBJ1-2; clone_size: NA; cdr3_nt: TGTGCCAGCTCACCTATTATCGGGTCCTCCTCTAACTATGGCTACACCTTC; cdr3_aa: CASSPIIGSSSNYGYTF
d_call: NA; v_call: TRBV10-2; j_call: TRBJ1-1; clone_size: once; cdr3_nt: TGCGCCAGCAGACTAACAGGGATCGTCACTGAAGCTTTCTTT; cdr3_aa: CASRLTGIVTEAFF
d_call: NA; v_call: TRBV23-1; j_call: TRBJ2-1; clone_size: NA; cdr3_nt: TGCGCCAGCGGGGGGACAGACTCCTACAATGAGCAGTTCTTC; cdr3_aa: CASGGTDSYNEQFF
d_call: TRBD1; v_call: TRBV20-1; j_call: TRBJ1-2; clone_size: NA; cdr3_nt: TGCAGTGCTAGATTTGGGACAGAATACACCTTC; cdr3_aa: CSARFGTEYTF
d_call: NA; v_call: TRBV9; j_call: TRBJ2-7; clone_size: NA; cdr3_nt: TGTGCCAGCAGCGTAGTCGACGCCCCCTACGAGCAGTACTTC; cdr3_aa: CASSVVDAPYEQYF
d_call: NA; v_call: TRBV6-5; j_call: TRBJ2-1; clone_size: NA; cdr3_nt: TGTGCCAGCAGTTACTACGGGACTCAGGGGGAGCAGTTCTTC; cdr3_aa: CASSYYGTQGEQFF
d_call: TRBD1; v_call: TRBV6-4; j_call: TRBJ1-2; clone_size: NA; cdr3_nt: TGTGCCAGCAACCCGGACAGGGCCTTGGGTGGCTACACCTTC; cdr3_aa: CASNPDRALGGYTF
d_call: TRBD1; v_call: TRBV2; j_call: TRBJ1-1; clone_size: few; cdr3_nt: TGTGCCAGCAACACGGGGACAGGGAACACTGAAGCTTTCTTT; cdr3_aa: CASNTGTGNTEAFF
d_call: TRBD1; v_call: TRBV24-1; j_call: TRBJ1-2; clone_size: once; cdr3_nt: TGTGCCACCAGTGACGGACAGGGGGTCGGCTATGGCTACACCTTC; cdr3_aa: CATSDGQGVGYGYTF